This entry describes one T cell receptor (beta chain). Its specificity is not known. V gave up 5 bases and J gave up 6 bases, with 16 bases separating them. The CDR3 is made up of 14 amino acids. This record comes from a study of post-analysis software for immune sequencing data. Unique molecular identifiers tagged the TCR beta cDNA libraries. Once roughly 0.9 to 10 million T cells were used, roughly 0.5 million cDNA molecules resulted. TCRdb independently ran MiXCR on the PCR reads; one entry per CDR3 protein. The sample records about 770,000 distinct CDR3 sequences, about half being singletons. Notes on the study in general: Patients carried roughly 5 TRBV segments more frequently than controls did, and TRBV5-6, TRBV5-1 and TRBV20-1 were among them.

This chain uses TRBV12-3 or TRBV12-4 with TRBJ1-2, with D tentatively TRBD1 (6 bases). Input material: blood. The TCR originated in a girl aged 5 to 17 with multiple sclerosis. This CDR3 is CASSPTGSGHGYTF. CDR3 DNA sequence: TGTGCCAGCAGTCCCACAGGGTCGGGGCATGGCTACACCTTC.